Sequencing of this TCR beta chain was carried out in a study of response to subunit inactivated influenza vaccine. CDR1 is SEHNR and CDR2 is FQNEAQ in the germline V gene (reference sequence). CDR3 length equals 15 residues. V shed 6 bases and J 8 bases; nucleotides not matched to a gene: 9. TCRdb fed the RT-PCR reads into MiXCR, producing one record per CDR3 protein. The repertoire consists of roughly 790,000 distinct CDR3 sequences, with roughly 20% occurring once and the leading ten covering 10%. In the case of this clonotype: Antigen unknown.

Whole-study findings and limits: It was the authors' suggestion that each seasonal influenza vaccination recruits few new T cells.

V is TRBV7-9 and J is TRBJ2-1, with 11 bases aligning to TRBD1. This receptor was taken from a middle-aged man who received an inactivated influenza vaccine. This sample comprised PBMCs from blood, obtained roughly 5 days after vaccination. The DNA for the CDR3 is TGTGCCAGCAGATCCGGGACAGGGGGTATGTATGAGCAGTTCTTC. Translation: CASRSGTGGMYEQFF.